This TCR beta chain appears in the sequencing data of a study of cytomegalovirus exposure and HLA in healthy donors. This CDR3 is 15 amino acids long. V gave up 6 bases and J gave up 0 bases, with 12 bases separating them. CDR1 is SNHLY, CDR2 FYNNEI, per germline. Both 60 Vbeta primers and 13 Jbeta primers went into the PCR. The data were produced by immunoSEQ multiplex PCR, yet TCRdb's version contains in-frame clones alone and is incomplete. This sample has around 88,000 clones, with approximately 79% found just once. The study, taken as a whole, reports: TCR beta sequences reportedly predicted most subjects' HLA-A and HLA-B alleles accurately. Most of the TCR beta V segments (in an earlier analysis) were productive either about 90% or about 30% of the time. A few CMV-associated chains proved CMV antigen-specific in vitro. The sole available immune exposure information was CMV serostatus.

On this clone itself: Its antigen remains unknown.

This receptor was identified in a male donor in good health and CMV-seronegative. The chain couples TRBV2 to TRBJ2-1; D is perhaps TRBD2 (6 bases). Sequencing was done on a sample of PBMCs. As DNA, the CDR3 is TGTGCCAGCAGGGGAGGCAGGAGCTCCTACAATGAGCAGTTCTTC. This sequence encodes CASRGGRSSYNEQFF.